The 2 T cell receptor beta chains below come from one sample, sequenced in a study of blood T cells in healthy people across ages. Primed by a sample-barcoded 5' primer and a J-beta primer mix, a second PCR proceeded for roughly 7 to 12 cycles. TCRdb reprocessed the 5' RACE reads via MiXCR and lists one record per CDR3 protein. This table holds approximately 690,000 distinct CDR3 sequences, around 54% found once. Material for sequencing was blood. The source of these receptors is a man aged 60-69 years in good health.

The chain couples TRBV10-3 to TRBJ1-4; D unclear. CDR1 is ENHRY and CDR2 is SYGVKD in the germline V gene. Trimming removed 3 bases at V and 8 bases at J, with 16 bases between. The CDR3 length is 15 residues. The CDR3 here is CAISDSGLPGEKLFF. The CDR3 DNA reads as TGTGCCATCAGTGACTCGGGCCTCCCGGGGGAAAAACTGTTTTTT.

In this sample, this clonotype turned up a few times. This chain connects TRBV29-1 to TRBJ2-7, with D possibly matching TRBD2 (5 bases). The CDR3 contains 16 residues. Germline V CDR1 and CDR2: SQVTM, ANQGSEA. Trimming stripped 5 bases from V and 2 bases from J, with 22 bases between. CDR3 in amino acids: CSVKRAQACRAYEQYF. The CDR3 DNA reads TGCAGCGTTAAGAGGGCGCAAGCCTGTCGGGCCTACGAGCAGTACTTC.